This T cell receptor (beta chain) was recorded in a study of PD-L1 blockade in urothelial cancer. Study summary: Bladder-origin urothelial cancer in males covered twenty-five of 29 patients. T cells were recovered from blood samples at a median of roughly 150,000.

The time point is: pretreatment peripheral blood. Study-wide results and caveats: At 3 weeks on treatment, tumor-associated clones expanded more with durable benefit.

On this clone: Its antigen is unidentified.

Using immunoSEQ multiplex PCR, the repertoire was profiled, and TCRdb retains in-frame clones only, with some absent. The table shows over 35,000 clones, with 85% occurring only once. CDR1 and CDR2 from the germline V gene are SGHRS and YFSETQ. This CDR3 has 16 amino acids. The V end lost 4 bases, the J end lost 0 bases, and 17 bases lay between the germline ends. The clonotype originates from a man older than 75 with urothelial cancer. This specimen consisted of PBMCs, obtained around atezolizumab (anti-PD-L1) treatment. The rearrangement links TRBV5-1 to TRBJ2-7; D is perhaps TRBD2 (5 bases). CDR3 region: CASSLDGGPSSYEQYF. The CDR3 bases are TGCGCCAGCAGCCTGGACGGAGGACCCAGCTCCTACGAGCAGTACTTC.